These 15 T cell receptor beta chains share one sample of origin, sequenced in a study of blood T cell repertoires in COVID-19. TCRdb's table, derived via immunoSEQ multiplex PCR, lists solely in-frame clones and lacks some. The sample gives over 250,000 clones, 84% of which show up once; more than 1.2% is in the top ten. Input material: peripheral blood. Source of these receptors: a human donor with COVID-19, enrolled during active disease. The donor label of this sample is uncertain.

Here the CDR3 DNA reads TGCGCCAGCAGTAGCGGGCTCAGCACAGATACGCAGTATTTT. Translation: CASSSGLSTDTQYF. The rearrangement links TRBV5-1 to TRBJ2-3, with 7 bases matching TRBD2. The CDR3 sequence is 14 residues long. Germline V gene sequence: CDR1 SGHRS, CDR2 YFSETQ. With V trimmed by 5 bases and J by 0 bases, 3 bases remained unmatched.

The chain employs TRBV7-2 and TRBJ2-7, with D perhaps TRBD2 (6 bases). The CDR3 has 18 residues. Germline loops: CDR1 SGHTA, CDR2 FQGNSA. V was shortened by 2 bases and J by 1 base, with 21 bases between the two germline ends. The CDR3 here is CASSLIPSALGGSYEQYF. The CDR3 DNA follows: TGTGCCAGCAGCTTAATCCCCTCCGCCTTGGGAGGTTCCTACGAGCAGTACTTC.

The V call is TRBV19, the J call TRBJ2-2, with a possible D match to TRBD2 (6 bases). There are 14 residues in the CDR3. The germline V gene has CDR1 LNHDA and CDR2 SQIVND (reference sequence). The V gene lost 9 bases and the J gene lost 3 bases, with 14 bases spanning the gap. This CDR3 is CASNFGGDTGELFF. The CDR3, as DNA: TGTGCCAGCAATTTTGGAGGGGACACCGGGGAGCTGTTTTTT. The entire variable domain, with the rest obtained from reference TRBV19 and TRBJ2-2, is as follows: DGGITQSPKYLFRKEGQNVTLSCEQNLNHDAMYWYRQDPGQGLRLIYYSQIVNDFQKGDIAEGYSVSREKKESFPLTVTSAQKNPTAFYLCASNFGGDTGELFFGEGSRLTVL.

This chain joins TRBV30 and TRBJ1-4; D gene unclear. CDR1 is GTSNPN and CDR2 is SVGIG in the germline V gene (reference sequence). V gave up 4 bases and J gave up 0 bases, with 15 bases separating them. The CDR3 is 16 amino acids. The CDR3 nucleotides are TGTGCCTGGACCCAAGGTGGCGGATCAACTAATGAAAAACTGTTTTTT. The encoded protein is CAWTQGGGSTNEKLFF. Looking up the rest from reference TRBV30 and TRBJ1-4 gives the full variable domain: SQTIHQWPATLVQPVGSPLSLECTVEGTSNPNLYWYRQAAGRGLQLLFYSVGIGQISSEVPQNLSASRPQDRQFILSSKKLLLSDSGFYLCAWTQGGGSTNEKLFFGSGTQLSVL.

V is TRBV30 and J is TRBJ1-2, with 11 positions matching TRBD1. The junction had 3 bases not matched to a gene; V was cut back by 6 bases and J by 0 bases. The CDR3 totals 14 residues. Germline assignment: CDR1 GTSNPN and CDR2 SVGIG (reference sequence). CDR3 nucleotides: TGTGCCTGCGGACAGGGGGCGACTAACTATGGCTACACCTTC. Its protein is CACGQGATNYGYTF.

This rearrangement joins TRBV29-1 to TRBJ2-5, with 8 bases that match TRBD1. The CDR3 runs 14 residues. The V gene end was trimmed by 7 bases and the J gene end by 7 bases; junction bases not matched to a gene: 14. The germline gives CDR1 SQVTM, CDR2 ANQGSEA. CDR3 sequence reads: CSGRTGIHLGTQYF. The DNA for the CDR3 is TGCAGCGGCCGGACAGGGATTCATTTAGGGACCCAGTACTTC.

The V call is TRBV6-5, the J call TRBJ2-3; TRBD2 matches 8 bases. Losses at the gene ends were 9 bases for V and 3 bases for J; bases not matched to a gene: 5. Germline CDR1 MNHEY, CDR2 SVGAGI. CDR3 length: 13 amino acids. CDR3 sequence (DNA): TGTGCCAGGTCGGCTAGCGGGACAGATACGCAGTATTTT. The encoded protein is CARSASGTDTQYF.

The chain recombines TRBV5-1 with TRBJ1-2; unclear D gene. Trimming took 6 bases from V and 3 from J, leaving 18 bases between them. CDR3 length: 15 residues. CDR1 and CDR2 from the germline V gene are SGHRS and YFSETQ. The DNA for the CDR3 is TGCGCCAGCAATCCTAGCGGGTCCCCACACTATGGCTACACCTTC. Translating gives CASNPSGSPHYGYTF. Filled out from reference TRBV5-1 and TRBJ1-2, the complete variable domain reads KAGVTQTPRYLIKTRGQQVTLSCSPISGHRSVSWYQQTPGQGLQFLFEYFSETQRNKGNFPGRFSGRQFSNSRSEMNVSTLELGDSALYLCASNPSGSPHYGYTFGSGTRLTVV.

This chain connects TRBV9 to TRBJ1-4; D uncertain. Germline assignment: CDR1 SGDLS and CDR2 YYNGEE. The CDR3 spans 15 residues. Between the trimmed V and J ends, which lost 3 bases and 0 bases, there was a span of 9 bases. The CDR3 is CASSAGHTTNEKLFF. The CDR3 bases are TGTGCCAGCAGCGCGGGTCATACAACTAATGAAAAACTGTTTTTT.

The V and J genes are TRBV28 and TRBJ1-1; 8 bases line up with TRBD1. CDR3 length: 18 amino acids. CDR1 MDHEN and CDR2 SYDVKM come from the germline V gene. Germline trimming cut 6 bases from V and 0 bases from J; bases unmatched to any gene: 15. In nucleotides, the CDR3 is TGTGCCAGCAGCGTGCTTGGGACAGGACATGCCCTGAACACTGAAGCTTTCTTT. It translates to CASSVLGTGHALNTEAFF.

The rearrangement uses TRBV5-1 and TRBJ2-7; D is possibly TRBD1 (6 bases). In germline, CDR1 is SGHRS, CDR2 YFSETQ. V dropped 4 bases and J dropped 1 base, with 12 bases sitting between them. The CDR3 has 14 amino acids. The CDR3 region is CASSATGSSYEQYF. CDR3 bases: TGCGCCAGCAGCGCTACAGGGAGTTCCTACGAGCAGTACTTC.

This chain connects TRBV10-3 to TRBJ2-5; D is possibly TRBD2 (6 bases). Germline V gene sequence: CDR1 ENHRY, CDR2 SYGVKD. The CDR3 consists of 17 residues. V lost 1 base, J lost 5 bases, and 20 bases lay in between. In DNA, the CDR3 is TGTGCCATCAGTGAGTTCTTAGGGGAGGCAAATGGGGAGACCCAGTACTTC. It codes for CAISEFLGEANGETQYF.

This rearrangement joins TRBV6-1 to TRBJ2-1; D remains ambiguous. Trimming took off 1 base at V and 4 bases at J, with 8 bases between the two ends. The CDR3 is 14 residues long. Germline assignment: CDR1 MNHNS and CDR2 SASEGT. This CDR3 is CASSEGPVYNEQFF. The CDR3 DNA reads TGTGCCAGCAGTGAAGGGCCAGTTTACAATGAGCAGTTCTTC.

The rearrangement links TRBV4-2 to TRBJ2-1; tentative D call: TRBD2 (5 bases). Trimming pared 0 bases from V and 2 bases from J, leaving 8 bases between. Germline values: CDR1 LGHNA, CDR2 YNFKEQ. CDR3 length equals 15 residues. DNA for the CDR3: TGTGCCAGCAGCCAAGAGGTACTAGCCTACAATGAGCAGTTCTTC. Translation gives CASSQEVLAYNEQFF.

Note on this clone: Other DNA sequences in the sample encode the same CDR3. V is TRBV3-1 (or the pseudogene TRBV3-2) and J is TRBJ1-4, with D possibly TRBD1 on 5 matching bases. CDR3 length equals 13 residues. Germline loops: CDR1 LGHDT, CDR2 YNNKEL (reference sequence). Trimming removed 3 bases at V and 8 bases at J, with 10 bases between. As DNA, the CDR3 is TGTGCCAGCAGCCAGGCGGGGGAGGAAAAACTGTTTTTT. It yields the protein CASSQAGEEKLFF.